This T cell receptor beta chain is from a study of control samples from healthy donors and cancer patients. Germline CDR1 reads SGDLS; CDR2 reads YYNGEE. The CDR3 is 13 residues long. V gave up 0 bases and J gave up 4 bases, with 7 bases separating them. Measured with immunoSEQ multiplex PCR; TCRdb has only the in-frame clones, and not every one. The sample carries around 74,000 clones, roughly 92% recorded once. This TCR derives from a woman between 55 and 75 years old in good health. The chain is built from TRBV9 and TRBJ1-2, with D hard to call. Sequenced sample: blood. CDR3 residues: CASSVGGFYGYTF. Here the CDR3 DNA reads TGTGCCAGCAGCGTAGGTGGGTTCTATGGCTACACCTTC.